Each of the 32 T cell receptor beta chains below was sequenced from the same sample in a study of identical twins. TCRdb reprocessed the 5' RACE reads via MiXCR and lists one record per CDR3 protein. The table includes hundreds of thousands of distinct CDR3 sequences, roughly 18% detected once. The same data also went into a second study, on T cells expressing NK-cell markers.

The sequenced sample consisted of PBMCs. The receptors here all came from a woman in her late teens or twenties in good health.

The chain couples TRBV12-3 or TRBV12-4 to TRBJ1-1; no clear D. Trimming shortened V by 7 bases and J by 1 base, and 7 bases separated the two germline ends. The CDR3 has 12 amino acids. The CDR3 DNA sequence: TGTGCCAGCAACACAGCGAACACTGAAGCTTTCTTT. Its protein product is CASNTANTEAFF.

The rearrangement joins TRBV12-3 or TRBV12-4 to TRBJ1-1; 7 nucleotides align to TRBD1. The CDR3 contains 11 residues. J gave up 9 bases and V 5 bases, and 3 bases lay outside the gene matches. This CDR3 is CASSVGQKAFF. In DNA form, the CDR3 reads TGTGCCAGCAGTGTGGGACAGAAAGCTTTCTTT.

In its sample, this clonotype was seen a few times. The chain recombines TRBV7-9 with TRBJ2-5; 7 nucleotides align to TRBD1. This CDR3 contains 15 residues. Germline lookup yields CDR1 SEHNR and CDR2 FQNEAQ (reference sequence). The V gene end was trimmed by 4 bases and the J gene end by 2 bases; junction bases not matched to a gene: 7. The CDR3 coding sequence is TGTGCCAGCAGCTCCCGGGACAGCAGACAAGAGACCCAGTACTTC. Translated: CASSSRDSRQETQYF.

A few counts support this clonotype. This chain uses TRBV25-1 with TRBJ1-2, with a possible D match to TRBD1 (6 bases). In germline, CDR1 is MGHDK, CDR2 SYGVNS. V gave up 3 bases and J gave up 2 bases, with 13 bases separating them. The CDR3 is 15 residues long. The CDR3 loop is CASSDPGTRNYGYTF. For the CDR3, the DNA is TGTGCCAGCAGTGATCCTGGGACACGAAACTATGGCTACACCTTC.

The sample holds a few counts of this clonotype. The V call is TRBV4-3, the J call TRBJ2-7; TRBD2 matches 10 bases. Looked up from germline, CDR1 is LGHNA and CDR2 is YSLEER. V was pared by 3 bases and J by 2 bases, with 4 bases of the junction left unmatched. This CDR3 is 15 amino acids long. CDR3 amino acids: CASSHQLAGTYEQYF. As DNA, the CDR3 is TGCGCCAGCAGCCACCAACTAGCGGGGACCTACGAGCAGTACTTC.

This clonotype turned up a few times. The chain joins TRBV2 to TRBJ1-4; D gene uncertain. With 4 bases removed from V and 8 bases from J, the gap between germline ends came to 5 bases. Germline V gene sequence: CDR1 SNHLY, CDR2 FYNNEI. The CDR3 is 11 residues long. The CDR3 DNA follows: TGTGCCAGCAGTGTTGTCGAAAAACTGTTTTTT. The encoded protein is CASSVVEKLFF.

This chain links TRBV7-9 with TRBJ2-1; possibly TRBD1 or TRBD2 for D (5 bases each). The CDR3 spans 15 residues. Germline V gene sequence: CDR1 SEHNR, CDR2 FQNEAQ (reference sequence). The V end lost 4 bases, the J end lost 7 bases, and 17 bases lay between the germline ends. DNA of the CDR3: TGTGCCAGCAGCTCCGGGACGTGGCCATTGAATGAGCAGTTCTTC. Protein: CASSSGTWPLNEQFF.

This clonotype turned up a few times. The genes are TRBV11-2 and TRBJ2-1; 8 bases are shared with TRBD1. The CDR3 loop spans 15 amino acids. The J segment lost 8 bases and the V segment lost 3 bases, leaving 9 bases of the junction unmatched. Per germline, CDR1 SGHAT and CDR2 FQNNGV. The chain's CDR3 is CASSFGQGSRDEQFF. The CDR3 DNA reads as TGTGCCAGCAGCTTCGGACAGGGATCGAGGGATGAGCAGTTCTTC.

This chain joins TRBV10-3 and TRBJ1-1; D might be TRBD1 (5 bases). In germline, CDR1 is ENHRY, CDR2 SYGVKD. Trimming removed 6 bases at V and 1 base at J, with 6 bases between. This CDR3 has 12 residues. The CDR3 DNA reads as TGTGCCATCAGGGGGCCGAACACTGAAGCTTTCTTT. Its protein is CAIRGPNTEAFF.

The V call is TRBV12-3 or TRBV12-4, the J call TRBJ2-1; D call uncertain. V was pared by 6 bases and J by 4 bases, with 13 bases between. The CDR3 totals 14 residues. The CDR3 region is CASRPRVNYNEQFF. CDR3 DNA: TGTGCCAGCAGGCCCCGGGTGAATTACAATGAGCAGTTCTTC.

This clonotype has more than one count but fewer than ten. V gene TRBV20-1 combines with J gene TRBJ1-3; 8 bases align to TRBD1. The V gene's germline CDR1 is DFQATT and CDR2 SNEGSKA (reference sequence). V lost 4 bases, J lost 1 base, and 3 bases stayed unmatched. The CDR3 covers 14 residues. CDR3 sequence reads: CSATRTGSGNTIYF. CDR3 in DNA: TGCAGTGCTACCCGGACAGGGTCTGGAAACACCATATATTTT.

The gene calls are TRBV29-1 and TRBJ2-1, with 7 bases fitting TRBD2. This CDR3 spans 15 amino acids. CDR1 and CDR2 from the germline V gene are SQVTM and ANQGSEA. J was trimmed by 4 bases and V by 0 bases; bases with no gene match: 6. The CDR3 DNA reads TGCAGCGTTGAAGACTATCCGGGGGGATACAATGAGCAGTTCTTC. It is translated as CSVEDYPGGYNEQFF.

Only a few counts were recorded for this clonotype. The chain employs TRBV29-1 and TRBJ2-7; D tentatively reads TRBD1 or TRBD2 (6 bases each). CDR1 and CDR2 (germline): SQVTM, ANQGSEA. V shed 7 bases and J shed 5 bases, with 18 bases lying between them. The CDR3 length is 13 residues. CDR3 sequence reads: CSASRGGLDEQYF. As DNA, the CDR3 is TGCAGCGCCTCCCGTGGGGGGCTCGACGAGCAGTACTTC.

This clonotype came up a few times. The chain combines TRBV2 with TRBJ1-2; tentatively, D is TRBD1 (6 bases). Trimming took 5 bases from V and 3 from J, leaving 16 bases between them. The CDR3 length is 15 residues. The germline V gene has CDR1 SNHLY and CDR2 FYNNEI. In nucleotides, the CDR3 is TGTGCCAGCAGTACGACAGGATCCCAGGACTATGGCTACACCTTC. Its protein is CASSTTGSQDYGYTF.

CDR3 loop: CASSTAGTGPNETGELFF. CDR3 DNA sequence: TGTGCCAGCAGTACAGCGGGGACAGGACCGAACGAGACCGGGGAGCTGTTTTTT. This rearrangement joins TRBV27 to TRBJ2-2; D may be TRBD1 (8 bases). The CDR3 extends over 18 amino acids. Germline V gene sequence: CDR1 MNHEY, CDR2 SMNVEV (reference sequence). V was shortened by 5 bases and J by 5 bases, with 24 bases between the two germline ends.

The genes are TRBV20-1 and TRBJ2-3; 9 bases fit TRBD2. The CDR3 loop spans 15 amino acids. Germline V gene lookup returns CDR1 DFQATT and CDR2 SNEGSKA (reference sequence). V trimming: 6 bases; J trimming: 12 bases; junction bases outside the gene matches: 19. The CDR3 sequence is CSAQDPGLAVQTQYF. CDR3 bases: TGCAGTGCCCAAGACCCGGGACTAGCTGTCCAGACCCAGTATTTT.

This clonotype turned up a few times. This may stem from a read error, because a much larger clone lies one nucleotide away. For the CDR3, the DNA is TGCAGTGCTAGAGATCAGCGGGGGCCCTACGAGCAGTACTTC. Translation: CSARDQRGPYEQYF. The gene calls are TRBV20-1 and TRBJ2-7, with 8 bases that match TRBD2. CDR1 and CDR2 from the germline V gene are DFQATT and SNEGSKA (reference sequence). V was pared by 0 bases and J by 2 bases, with 3 bases of the junction left unmatched. The CDR3 loop spans 14 amino acids.

The CDR3 sequence is CASSHYGTGGYEQYF. Written as DNA, the CDR3 is TGCGCCAGCAGCCACTACGGGACAGGGGGCTACGAGCAGTACTTC. The chain recombines TRBV5-1 with TRBJ2-7; 11 nucleotides align to TRBD1. Germline V gives CDR1 SGHRS, CDR2 YFSETQ. The V segment lost 4 bases and the J segment 3 bases; nucleotides outside the gene matches: 6. There are 15 residues in the CDR3.

There are a few counts of this clonotype. The chain uses TRBV5-1 and TRBJ2-7; D perhaps matches TRBD1 (6 bases). This CDR3 region has 13 residues. CDR1 and CDR2 (germline): SGHRS, YFSETQ. V shed 6 bases and J shed 4 bases, with 14 bases lying between them. The CDR3 DNA follows: TGCGCCAGCACCCCCTCCCAGGGGTACGAGCAGTACTTC. It translates to CASTPSQGYEQYF. The full variable domain, in which reference TRBV5-1 and TRBJ2-7 provide the parts outside the CDR3, is KAGVTQTPRYLIKTRGQQVTLSCSPISGHRSVSWYQQTPGQGLQFLFEYFSETQRNKGNFPGRFSGRQFSNSRSEMNVSTLELGDSALYLCASTPSQGYEQYFGPGTRLTVT.

The table lists this clonotype with a few counts. This rearrangement joins TRBV5-1 to TRBJ2-3; D gene ambiguous. The CDR3 contains 15 residues. Germline CDR1 reads SGHRS; CDR2 reads YFSETQ. The ends were cut back, 0 bases at V and 6 bases at J, with 14 bases in the middle. The CDR3 here is CASSLASVGYDTQYF. CDR3 bases: TGCGCCAGCAGCTTGGCCTCAGTGGGTTATGATACGCAGTATTTT.

This clonotype was counted between two and nine times. The rearrangement uses TRBV20-1 and TRBJ1-2, with D maybe TRBD1 (5 bases). This CDR3 region has 13 residues. Germline CDR1 is DFQATT and CDR2 is SNEGSKA (reference sequence). Trimming removed 5 bases at V and 4 bases at J, with 14 bases between. The CDR3: CSAPGGNAYGYTF. The DNA for the CDR3 is TGCAGTGCTCCTGGGGGGAATGCCTATGGCTACACCTTC.

This clonotype was seen a few times. The chain joins TRBV20-1 to TRBJ1-3; D not certain. Trimming took 3 bases from V and 2 from J, leaving 8 bases between them. Germline CDR1 reads DFQATT; CDR2 reads SNEGSKA (reference sequence). The CDR3 loop spans 13 amino acids. CDR3 DNA: TGCAGTGCTAGGAATGGACCTGGAAACACCATATATTTT. Translating gives CSARNGPGNTIYF.

This clonotype has more than one count but fewer than ten. The genes are TRBV15 and TRBJ2-5; D is uncertain. The V and J ends lost 3 bases and 4 bases respectively, with 9 bases between them. Germline-derived CDR1 and CDR2 are LNHNV and YYDKDF (reference sequence). This CDR3 has 13 residues. CDR3 loop: CATSSTKGETQYF. CDR3 in DNA: TGTGCCACCAGCAGCACGAAGGGAGAGACCCAGTACTTC.

The CDR3 nucleotides are TGTGCCAGCAGGATGAGCACCGGGGAGCTGTTTTTT. This codes for CASRMSTGELFF. The chain combines TRBV9 with TRBJ2-2, with unresolved D. The CDR3 is made up of 12 amino acids. V lost 5 bases and J lost 4, with 6 bases in between. From germline, CDR1 is SGDLS and CDR2 YYNGEE.

In its sample, this clonotype was seen a few times. This chain connects TRBV4-2 to TRBJ1-1; the match to TRBD1 covers 7 bases. Germline CDR1 LGHNA, CDR2 YNFKEQ. The CDR3 has 21 amino acids. With 5 bases clipped from V and 0 bases from J, the junction kept 24 bases outside the gene matches. The CDR3 DNA reads as TGTGCCAGCAGCAGCTACGGACAGGCCGCTATAACCCTAACCCTGAACACTGAAGCTTTCTTT. It specifies CASSSYGQAAITLTLNTEAFF.

V gene TRBV2 combines with J gene TRBJ1-1, with no clear D. Germline-derived CDR1 and CDR2 are SNHLY and FYNNEI. The CDR3 sequence is 13 residues long. V dropped 4 bases and J dropped 5 bases, with 11 bases sitting between them. The CDR3: CASSVDPGTEAFF. As DNA, the CDR3 is TGTGCCAGCAGTGTTGACCCGGGTACTGAAGCTTTCTTT.

This clonotype was detected ten times or more. The chain recombines TRBV25-1 with TRBJ2-3, with TRBD2 matching over 8 bases. CDR1 is MGHDK, CDR2 SYGVNS, per germline. With V trimmed by 5 bases and J by 6 bases, 4 bases remained unmatched. The CDR3 is made up of 13 amino acids. CDR3 nucleotide sequence: TGTGCCAGCAGTCCGGGGACTAGTGATACGCAGTATTTT. It encodes CASSPGTSDTQYF.

The rearrangement links TRBV7-2 to TRBJ2-2; D call uncertain. Germline lookup yields CDR1 SGHTA and CDR2 FQGNSA. The CDR3 length is 16 residues. V lost 2 bases, J lost 4 bases, and 14 bases lay in between. CDR3 protein: CASSLMSPKGTGELFF. Written as DNA, the CDR3 is TGTGCCAGCAGCTTAATGTCGCCGAAGGGCACCGGGGAGCTGTTTTTT.

This CDR3 is CASSREGTVAEQFF. The CDR3 region has the DNA TGCGCCAGCAGCCGGGAAGGGACAGTGGCTGAGCAGTTCTTC. V and J are TRBV4-3 and TRBJ2-1, with TRBD1 matching 7 bases. Looked up from germline, CDR1 is LGHNA and CDR2 is YSLEER. V was clipped by 4 bases and J by 9 bases; unmatched bases: 9. The CDR3 spans 14 residues.

The genes are TRBV29-1 and TRBJ2-5; 9 bases map to TRBD1. This CDR3 comprises 13 residues. CDR1 SQVTM and CDR2 ANQGSEA come from the germline V gene. Trimming took 3 bases from V and 6 from J; bases not matched to a gene: 5. CDR3 sequence (DNA): TGCAGCGTTGACTCGGGACAGGGAAAGACCCAGTACTTC. Protein: CSVDSGQGKTQYF.

This clonotype was seen a few times. This chain connects TRBV15 to TRBJ1-5; perhaps TRBD1 as D (5 bases). The CDR3 covers 15 residues. The germline CDR1 and CDR2 sequences are LNHNV and YYDKDF (reference sequence). V gave up 0 bases and J gave up 6 bases, with 12 bases separating them. CDR3 DNA: TGTGCCACCAGCAGAGAAGGGCAGGGACGTCAGCCCCAGCATTTT. Translated: CATSREGQGRQPQHF.

The rearrangement uses TRBV10-3 and TRBJ2-1; 10 bases are a match to TRBD2. V trimming: 0 bases; J trimming: 8 bases; junction bases outside the gene matches: 4. The CDR3 spans 15 residues. CDR1 and CDR2 from the germline V gene are ENHRY and SYGVKD. The CDR3 spells CAISESGTSAHEQFF. The CDR3 DNA is TGTGCCATCAGTGAGTCCGGGACTAGCGCCCATGAGCAGTTCTTC.